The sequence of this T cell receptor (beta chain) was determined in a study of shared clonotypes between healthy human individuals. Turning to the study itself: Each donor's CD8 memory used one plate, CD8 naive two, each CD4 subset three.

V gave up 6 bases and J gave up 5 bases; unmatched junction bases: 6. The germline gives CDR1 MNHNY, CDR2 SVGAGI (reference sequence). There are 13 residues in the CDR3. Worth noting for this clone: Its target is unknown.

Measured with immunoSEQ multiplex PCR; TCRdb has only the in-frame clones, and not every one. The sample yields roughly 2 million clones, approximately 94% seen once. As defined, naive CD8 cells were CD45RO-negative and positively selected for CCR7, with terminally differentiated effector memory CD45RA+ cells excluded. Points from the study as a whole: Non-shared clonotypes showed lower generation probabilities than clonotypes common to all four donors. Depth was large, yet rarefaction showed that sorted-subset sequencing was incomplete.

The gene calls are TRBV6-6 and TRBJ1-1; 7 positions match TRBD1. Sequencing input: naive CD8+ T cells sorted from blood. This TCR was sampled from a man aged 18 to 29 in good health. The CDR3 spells CASRGTGVTEAFF. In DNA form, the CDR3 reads TGTGCCAGCAGAGGAACAGGGGTTACTGAAGCTTTCTTT.